The clone carrying this T cell receptor (beta chain) turned up a few times. The length of the CDR3 is 14 residues. The V end was cut by 0 bases, the J end by 0 bases, with 6 bases between. CDR1 is SGHRS and CDR2 is YFSETQ in the germline V gene. This sample is part of a study of blood T cell repertoires in COVID-19. About the study: Sites across the United States, Italy and Spain contributed samples from acute and convalescent COVID-19. PBMCs, B-cell-depleted T cells, or T cells were the source of the cDNA or gDNA that made up the material.

Profiling relied on immunoSEQ multiplex PCR, and the TCRdb table lists in-frame clones only, not all of them. The sample lists 95,000 to 150,000 clones; 65% to 90% were seen once. This chain uses TRBV5-1 with TRBJ1-2, with unresolved D. Material: peripheral blood. The receptor was derived from a man older than 75 with acute or convalescent COVID-19. The CDR3 DNA reads TGCGCCAGCAGCTTGGGGGCCACTAACTATGGCTACACCTTC. This sequence encodes CASSLGATNYGYTF.